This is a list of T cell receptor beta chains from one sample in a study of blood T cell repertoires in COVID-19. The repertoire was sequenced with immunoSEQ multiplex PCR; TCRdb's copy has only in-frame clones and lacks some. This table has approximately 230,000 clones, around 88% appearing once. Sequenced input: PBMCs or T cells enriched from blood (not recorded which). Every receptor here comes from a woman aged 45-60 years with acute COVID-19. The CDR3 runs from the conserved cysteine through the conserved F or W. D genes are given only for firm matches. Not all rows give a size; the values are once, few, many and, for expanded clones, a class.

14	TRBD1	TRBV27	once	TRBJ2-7	CASSLSPGGDEQYF	TGTGCCAGCAGTTTGTCGCCAGGGGGCGACGAGCAGTACTTC
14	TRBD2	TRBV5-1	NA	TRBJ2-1	CASSLLAPYNEQFF	TGCGCCAGCAGCTTACTAGCGCCCTACAATGAGCAGTTCTTC
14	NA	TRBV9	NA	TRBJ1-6	CASSVAVSGSPLHF	TGTGCCAGCAGCGTAGCAGTGTCAGGTTCACCCCTCCACTTT
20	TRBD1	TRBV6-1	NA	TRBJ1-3	CASSVRRITGQGYSGNTIYF	TGTGCCAGCAGTGTCCGCCGGATAACGGGACAGGGCTACTCTGGAAACACCATATATTTT
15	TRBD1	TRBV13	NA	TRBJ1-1	CASSFNRGRNTEAFF	TGTGCCAGCAGCTTCAACAGGGGGAGAAACACTGAAGCTTTCTTT
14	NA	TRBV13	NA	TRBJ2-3	CASSLSGGTDTQYF	TGTGCCAGCAGCTTGAGCGGAGGCACAGATACGCAGTATTTT
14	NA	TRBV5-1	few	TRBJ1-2	CASSLVSRRNGYTF	TGCGCCAGCAGCTTGGTGAGCAGGAGGAACGGCTACACCTTC
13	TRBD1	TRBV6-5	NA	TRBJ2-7	CASGRDRAYEQYF	TGTGCCAGCGGACGGGACAGGGCCTACGAGCAGTACTTC
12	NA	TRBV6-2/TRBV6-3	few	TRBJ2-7	CASSPGLREQYF	TGTGCCAGCAGTCCGGGTCTGAGGGAGCAGTACTTC
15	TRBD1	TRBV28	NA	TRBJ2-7	CASSSGDRASYEQYF	TGTGCCAGCAGTAGCGGGGACAGGGCTTCCTACGAGCAGTACTTC
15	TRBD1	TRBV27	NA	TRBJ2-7	CASRLAAAGGNEQYF	TGTGCCAGCAGGCTCGCCGCGGCAGGGGGAAACGAGCAGTACTTC
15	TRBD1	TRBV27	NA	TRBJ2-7	CASSETGTGAYEQYF	TGTGCCAGCAGTGAAACCGGGACAGGGGCCTACGAGCAGTACTTC
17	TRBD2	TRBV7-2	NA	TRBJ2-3	CASSFVPGLASTDTQYF	TGTGCCAGCAGCTTCGTCCCGGGACTAGCTAGCACAGATACGCAGTATTTT
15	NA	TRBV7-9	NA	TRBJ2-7	CASIGPWDNAYEQYF	TGTGCCAGCATCGGCCCCTGGGACAACGCCTACGAGCAGTACTTC
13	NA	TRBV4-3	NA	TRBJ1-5	CASSQATGQPQHF	TGCGCCAGCAGCCAAGCGACTGGGCAGCCCCAGCATTTT
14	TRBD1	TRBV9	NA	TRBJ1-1	CASSLTGGASEAFF	TGTGCCAGCAGCTTGACAGGGGGCGCATCTGAAGCTTTCTTT
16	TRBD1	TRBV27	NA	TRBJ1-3	CASSISPGGAGNTIYF	TGTGCCAGCAGTATAAGTCCAGGGGGCGCCGGAAACACCATATATTTT
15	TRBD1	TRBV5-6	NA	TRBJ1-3	CASSRQGVSGNTIYF	TGTGCCAGCAGCCGACAGGGGGTCTCTGGAAACACCATATATTTT
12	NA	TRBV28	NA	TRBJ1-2	CASEQGHYGYTF	TGTGCCAGCGAACAGGGCCACTATGGCTACACCTTC
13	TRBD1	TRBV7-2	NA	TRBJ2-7	CASSSDRGYEQYF	TGTGCCAGCAGCTCGGACAGGGGCTACGAGCAGTACTTC